The rows below give T cell receptor beta chains drawn from one sample of a study of cytomegalovirus exposure and HLA in healthy donors. The data were produced by immunoSEQ multiplex PCR, yet TCRdb's version contains in-frame clones alone and is incomplete. The top ten clones hold under 1.5% of a sample with under 130,000 clones, 60% to 85% of them seen once. The sequencing input was PBMCs. All receptors derive from a man aged 35 to 55 in good health and CMV-seronegative. Both conserved end residues are part of each CDR3. A D gene is named only where the DNA matches it firmly. Expanded clones are given a class, and other clones once, few, many or no size at all.

d_gene	abundance	v_gene	j_gene	CDR3aa	CDR3nt
NA	few	TRBV4-1	TRBJ1-3	CASSQTTGLGNTIYF	TGCGCCAGCAGCCAAACGACAGGCCTCGGAAACACCATATATTTT
TRBD2	NA	TRBV5-1	TRBJ2-5	CASSGGWEGRETQYF	TGCGCCAGCAGCGGCGGGTGGGAGGGGAGAGAGACCCAGTACTTC
NA	once	TRBV20-1	TRBJ2-3	CGGGGTDTQYF	TGCGGTGGGGGAGGCACAGATACGCAGTATTTT
NA	NA	TRBV6-6	TRBJ1-6	CASSSDLGAGSPLHF	TGTGCCAGCAGTTCGGACCTAGGGGCAGGGTCACCCCTCCACTTT
TRBD1	NA	TRBV6-5	TRBJ2-7	CATRDRSYEQYF	TGTGCCACCCGGGACAGATCCTACGAGCAGTACTTC
TRBD1	NA	TRBV5-8	TRBJ1-5	CASSPGTGYSNQPQHF	TGTGCCAGCAGCCCGGGGACAGGGTATAGCAATCAGCCCCAGCATTTT
NA	NA	TRBV7-9	TRBJ2-5	CASKSETSETQYF	TGTGCCAGCAAGTCGGAGACCTCGGAGACCCAGTACTTC
NA	few	TRBV11-3	TRBJ2-6	CASSLDSGSGANVLTF	TGTGCCAGCAGCTTAGATAGCGGCTCTGGGGCCAACGTCCTGACTTTC
TRBD1	once	TRBV7-7	TRBJ2-7	CASSLGSGGSYEQYF	TGTGCTAGCAGCTTAGGATCAGGGGGCTCCTACGAGCAGTACTTC
NA	NA	TRBV29-1	TRBJ1-2	CSGPGHNAQYNGYTF	TGCAGCGGTCCGGGACACAACGCACAATATAATGGCTACACCTTC
TRBD1	once	TRBV19	TRBJ1-1	CASRQGGVNTEAFF	TGTGCCAGTCGACAGGGGGGGGTAAACACTGAAGCTTTCTTT
TRBD2	NA	TRBV10-1	TRBJ2-5	CASSVAGGPGYF	TGCGCCAGCAGTGTAGCGGGAGGGCCGGGGTACTTC
TRBD2	NA	TRBV28	TRBJ2-1	CASSLYGGGAVKSYNEQFF	TGTGCCAGCAGTTTATATGGCGGGGGGGCCGTGAAATCCTACAATGAGCAGTTCTTC
NA	NA	TRBV5-5	TRBJ1-2	CASSLDYWVNYGYTF	TGTGCCAGCAGCTTGGACTATTGGGTTAACTATGGCTACACCTTC
TRBD2	NA	TRBV5-1	TRBJ2-7	CASSLTGLAGVSEQYF	TGCGCCAGCAGCTTGACGGGACTAGCGGGAGTTTCCGAGCAGTACTTC
TRBD1	NA	TRBV6-1	TRBJ2-5	CASSEATGDFETQYF	TGTGCCAGCAGTGAAGCGACAGGGGACTTTGAGACCCAGTACTTC
NA	few	TRBV29-1	TRBJ2-5	CSVEGWSDQETQYF	TGCAGCGTTGAAGGTTGGAGCGACCAAGAGACCCAGTACTTC
TRBD1	NA	TRBV11-2	TRBJ2-4	CASSQDRGAKNIQYF	TGTGCCAGCAGCCAGGACAGGGGAGCCAAAAACATTCAGTACTTC
NA	NA	TRBV9	TRBJ2-1	CASSVKGAGNEQFF	TGTGCCAGCAGCGTAAAGGGGGCGGGGAATGAGCAGTTCTTC
TRBD2	NA	TRBV15	TRBJ2-7	CATSELAGPTYEQYF	TGTGCCACCAGCGAACTAGCGGGGCCGACCTACGAGCAGTACTTC
TRBD1	NA	TRBV4-1	TRBJ1-5	CASSHLDREDQPQHF	TGCGCCAGCAGCCACCTGGACAGGGAGGATCAGCCCCAGCATTTT
TRBD1	NA	TRBV7-9	TRBJ2-3	CASSQDRARTDTQYF	TGTGCCAGCAGCCAGGACAGGGCACGCACAGATACGCAGTATTTT
TRBD2	NA	TRBV5-6	TRBJ2-3	CASSKGAGGPQDTQYF	TGTGCCAGCAGCAAAGGGGCGGGAGGGCCTCAAGATACGCAGTATTTT
NA	NA	TRBV4-2	TRBJ2-5	CASSQVRGAAETQYF	TGTGCCAGCAGCCAAGTCCGGGGGGCGGCGGAGACCCAGTACTTC
TRBD2	NA	TRBV11-3	TRBJ2-2	CASSTSGGRTGELFF	TGTGCCAGCAGCACTAGCGGGGGGAGAACCGGGGAGCTGTTTTTT
TRBD2	NA	TRBV11-2	TRBJ2-1	CASTRPTSGRAPNEQFF	TGTGCCAGCACTCGCCCTACTAGCGGGAGGGCCCCCAATGAGCAGTTCTTC
NA	NA	TRBV7-2	TRBJ1-5	CASSSTGITAQHF	TGTGCCAGCAGCAGCACCGGGATCACGGCCCAGCATTTT